What follows are 5 T cell receptor beta chains derived from one specimen sequenced in a study of cytomegalovirus exposure and HLA in healthy donors. With 60 Vbeta and 13 Jbeta primers, the PCR was carried out. Profiled with immunoSEQ multiplex PCR; TCRdb holds only in-frame clones, not every one. This table holds some 130,000 clones, approximately 80% found once. Sequenced sample: PBMCs. Source of these receptors: a man aged 25-40 years in good health and CMV-seronegative.

The chain is built from TRBV29-1 and TRBJ2-1, with TRBD1 as a possible D gene (6 bases). Germline CDR1 and CDR2: SQVTM and ANQGSEA. The CDR3 has 11 residues. V lost 5 bases to trimming and J lost 15 bases, with 17 bases between them. CDR3 amino acids: CSVSGQSQPFF. CDR3 DNA sequence: TGCAGCGTTTCCGGACAGAGCCAGCCGTTCTTC.

This chain joins TRBV6-1 and TRBJ2-7, with D maybe TRBD2 (5 bases). This CDR3 spans 14 amino acids. V was clipped by 10 bases and J by 5 bases, with 21 bases between them. Germline-derived CDR1 and CDR2 are MNHNS and SASEGT. For the CDR3, the DNA is TGTGCCACCAATCCTAATTCGGGGATCGACGAGCAGTACTTC. Protein product: CATNPNSGIDEQYF.

This chain links TRBV7-3 with TRBJ2-3; maybe TRBD2 (5 bases). The ends were cut back, 5 bases at V and 0 bases at J, with 12 bases in the middle. There are 15 residues in the CDR3. CDR1 and CDR2 from the germline V gene are SGHTA and FQGTGA. Here the CDR3 reads CASSPNSGSTDTQYF. CDR3 in DNA: TGTGCCAGCAGCCCTAATTCGGGAAGCACAGATACGCAGTATTTT. The variable domain in full, with the rest retrieved from reference TRBV7-3 and TRBJ2-3, is GAGVSQTPSNKVTEKGKYVELRCDPISGHTALYWYRQSLGQGPEFLIYFQGTGAADDSGLPNDRFFAVRPEGSVSTLKIQRTERGDSAVYLCASSPNSGSTDTQYFGPGTRLTVL.

This clone occurred once. V is TRBV10-3 and J is TRBJ1-5, with D possibly matching TRBD1 (5 bases). With 2 bases removed from V and 0 bases from J, the gap between germline ends came to 11 bases. Germline V gene sequence: CDR1 ENHRY, CDR2 SYGVKD. This CDR3 region has 16 residues. The CDR3 here is CAISEQGGYSNQPQHF. The CDR3 DNA reads TGTGCCATCAGTGAGCAGGGTGGGTATAGCAATCAGCCCCAGCATTTT.

V gene TRBV4-2 combines with J gene TRBJ1-2; 8 positions agree with TRBD1. CDR1 is LGHNA, CDR2 YNFKEQ, per germline. CDR3 length: 16 amino acids. V trimming: 3 bases; J trimming: 2 bases; junction bases outside the gene matches: 8. In DNA form, the CDR3 reads TGTGCCAGCAGCCAGTTACTGGGACAGGAAAACTATGGCTACACCTTC. This translates into CASSQLLGQENYGYTF.